These 10 T cell receptor beta chains were all obtained from the same sample, sequenced in a study of T cell responses to AZD1222 COVID-19 vaccine. Using immunoSEQ multiplex PCR, the repertoire was profiled, and TCRdb retains in-frame clones only, with some absent. This sample carries some 86,000 clones, about nine tenths of them seen once, and the ten largest clones take about 7%. Sequencing was performed on peripheral blood, taken 28 days after the second AZD1222 dose. These TCRs come from an adult who received the AZD1222 COVID-19 vaccine.

The chain has TRBV6-1 and TRBJ1-3, with D maybe TRBD1 (5 bases). With 1 base removed from V and 0 bases from J, the gap between germline ends came to 10 bases. The CDR3 contains 16 residues. Per the germline V gene, CDR1 is MNHNS and CDR2 is SASEGT. The CDR3 bases are TGTGCCAGCAGTGAAGTTCAGGGAGGCTCTGGAAACACCATATATTTT. Translation: CASSEVQGGSGNTIYF.

The chain is built from TRBV7-2 and TRBJ1-1, with D unresolved. Trimming took 1 base from V and 0 from J, leaving 9 bases between them. Germline V lookup: CDR1 SGHTA, CDR2 FQGNSA. The CDR3 runs to 15 residues. The CDR3 DNA sequence: TGTGCCAGCAGCTTAGGGGAGGTTCTGAACACTGAAGCTTTCTTT. This codes for CASSLGEVLNTEAFF.

This sequence joins TRBV27 and TRBJ1-6; TRBD1 might be the D (6 bases). This CDR3 is built from 13 residues. Germline V lookup: CDR1 MNHEY, CDR2 SMNVEV (reference sequence). V dropped 6 bases and J dropped 9 bases, with 12 bases sitting between them. CDR3 protein: CASSPGGLSPLHF. CDR3 in DNA: TGTGCCAGCAGCCCGGGGGGGCTTTCACCCCTCCACTTT.

This clone was seen only once. At one boundary the junction diverges from the germline segment, which might be a read error. This chain links TRBV7-8 with TRBJ2-7; tentatively, D is TRBD2 (5 bases). Germline CDR1 is SGHVS and CDR2 is FQNEAQ. The CDR3 extends over 13 amino acids. CDR3 in amino acids: CASRPQEVAYEDF. In nucleotides, the CDR3 is TGTGCCAGCAGACCTCAGGAGGTTGCTTACGAGGACTTC.

The chain employs TRBV12-3 or TRBV12-4 and TRBJ1-5, with a weak D call TRBD1 (5 bases). Trimming took 6 bases from V and 4 from J, leaving 7 bases between them. CDR3 length equals 12 residues. The CDR3 bases are TGTGCCAGCAGCCGGGGGAATCAGCCCCAGCATTTT. It codes for CASSRGNQPQHF.

The chain employs TRBV30 and TRBJ1-5, with D possibly being TRBD1 (5 bases). The germline V and J ends were trimmed by 1 base and 2 bases, with 6 bases remaining between them. The CDR3 has 13 amino acids. CDR1 and CDR2 from the germline V gene are GTSNPN and SVGIG (reference sequence). CDR3 sequence: CAWSGGGNQPQHF. In DNA, the CDR3 is TGTGCCTGGAGTGGAGGGGGCAATCAGCCCCAGCATTTT. The variable domain in full, with the rest retrieved from reference TRBV30 and TRBJ1-5, is SQTIHQWPATLVQPVGSPLSLECTVEGTSNPNLYWYRQAAGRGLQLLFYSVGIGQISSEVPQNLSASRPQDRQFILSSKKLLLSDSGFYLCAWSGGGNQPQHFGDGTRLSIL.

This clone showed up just once. This chain uses TRBV11-2 with TRBJ2-5, with 11 positions matching TRBD2. Germline assignment: CDR1 SGHAT and CDR2 FQNNGV. Germline trimming cut 4 bases from V and 2 bases from J; bases unmatched to any gene: 3. CDR3 length: 15 amino acids. This chain's CDR3 is CASSSGLAAQETQYF. The CDR3 DNA reads TGTGCCAGCAGCTCGGGACTAGCGGCTCAAGAGACCCAGTACTTC.

The chain uses TRBV11-2 and TRBJ2-2, with 7 bases that match TRBD2. The CDR3 covers 16 residues. The V gene end was trimmed by 5 bases and the J gene end by 1 base; junction bases not matched to a gene: 7. The V gene's germline CDR1 is SGHAT and CDR2 FQNNGV. CDR3 in DNA: TGTGCCAGCAGCCCTAGCGGAGGGGTGAACACCGGGGAGCTGTTTTTT. Amino acids: CASSPSGGVNTGELFF.

The V and J genes are TRBV6-5 and TRBJ2-2; TRBD1 matches 7 bases. Unmatched junction bases numbered 4, after V lost 7 bases and J lost 5 bases. Germline CDR1 reads MNHEY; CDR2 reads SVGAGI. There are 13 residues in the CDR3. The CDR3 spells CASTFRGTGELFF. CDR3 in DNA: TGTGCCAGCACCTTCAGGGGGACCGGGGAGCTGTTTTTT.

This chain connects TRBV5-4 to TRBJ2-7, with 8 bases identical to TRBD1. The CDR3 is 13 residues long. Germline CDR1 SGHNT, CDR2 YYREEE (reference sequence). After removal of 2 bases from V and 7 bases from J, the junction contained 5 bases not matched to a gene. CDR3 amino acids: CASSFGQGGEQYF. The CDR3 nucleotides read TGTGCCAGCAGCTTCGGACAGGGCGGTGAGCAGTACTTC.